This TCR beta chain was captured in a study of T cell responses to AZD1222 COVID-19 vaccine. Study conclusions and caveats: Nearly half of spike-specific TCRs reportedly target variant regions that are unmutated in the B.1.351 and B.1.1.7 variants. In a largely white British group with more females than males, clonal diversity was possibly underestimated.

Some clones are missing from TCRdb's copy, which holds only in-frame ones; the method was immunoSEQ multiplex PCR. Of roughly 150,000 clones listed, roughly 92% were seen once; the top ten hold roughly 1.5%. The CDR3 contains 14 residues. V lost 7 bases, J lost 0 bases, and 13 bases lay in between. The germline CDR1 and CDR2 sequences are SNHLY and FYNNEI. In the case of this clone: Its target is not known.

The clonotype was recovered from an adult in good health. The sequencing here drew on peripheral blood, taken on day 0 of AZD1222 vaccination. The chain links TRBV2 to TRBJ2-7; perhaps TRBD2 as D (6 bases). CDR3 protein: CASTTGLSSYEQYF. The CDR3 DNA reads TGTGCCAGCACGACGGGACTGAGCTCCTACGAGCAGTACTTC. Full variable domain (missing parts from reference TRBV2 and TRBJ2-7): EPEVTQTPSHQVTQMGQEVILRCVPISNHLYFYWYRQILGQKVEFLVSFYNNEISEKSEIFDDQFSVERPDGSNFTLKIRSTKLEDSAMYFCASTTGLSSYEQYFGPGTRLTVT.